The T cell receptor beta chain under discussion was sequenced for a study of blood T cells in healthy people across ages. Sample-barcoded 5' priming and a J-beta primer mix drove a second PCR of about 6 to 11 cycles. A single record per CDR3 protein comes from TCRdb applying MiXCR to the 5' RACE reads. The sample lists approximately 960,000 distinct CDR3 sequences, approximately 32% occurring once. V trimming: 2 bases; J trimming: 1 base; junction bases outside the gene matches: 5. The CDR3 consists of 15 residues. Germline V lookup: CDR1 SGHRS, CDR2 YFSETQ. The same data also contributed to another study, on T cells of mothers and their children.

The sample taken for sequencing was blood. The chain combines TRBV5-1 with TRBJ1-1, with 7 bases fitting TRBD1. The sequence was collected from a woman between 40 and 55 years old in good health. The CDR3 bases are TGCGCCAGCAGCTTTGTAACAGGGGCGAACACTGAAGCTTTCTTT. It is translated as CASSFVTGANTEAFF. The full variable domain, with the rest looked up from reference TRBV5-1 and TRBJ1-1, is KAGVTQTPRYLIKTRGQQVTLSCSPISGHRSVSWYQQTPGQGLQFLFEYFSETQRNKGNFPGRFSGRQFSNSRSEMNVSTLELGDSALYLCASSFVTGANTEAFFGQGTRLTVV.